Given below is one T cell receptor (beta chain) in context. Other nucleotide sequences in the sample specify the same CDR3. Method: immunoSEQ multiplex PCR; TCRdb's copy keeps in-frame clones and lacks some. The sample consists of nearly 45,000 clones, roughly 90% of them appearing once. The J segment lost 3 bases and the V segment lost 5 bases, leaving 7 bases of the junction unmatched. Germline V lookup: CDR1 MNHEY, CDR2 SVGAGI. The CDR3 runs to 14 residues. These data come from a study of OX40 agonist ivuxolimab in advanced cancers. The rearrangement joins TRBV6-5 to TRBJ2-7; 7 bases are a match to TRBD2. The specimen was CD4+ or CD8+ T cells sorted from blood, collected in a trial of the OX40 agonist ivuxolimab. The sequence came from an adult with an advanced solid tumor such as melanoma, head and neck, liver or kidney cancer. This CDR3 reads CASSLRGTYYEQYF. The CDR3, as DNA: TGTGCCAGCAGTCTGCGGGGGACTTACTACGAGCAGTACTTC.